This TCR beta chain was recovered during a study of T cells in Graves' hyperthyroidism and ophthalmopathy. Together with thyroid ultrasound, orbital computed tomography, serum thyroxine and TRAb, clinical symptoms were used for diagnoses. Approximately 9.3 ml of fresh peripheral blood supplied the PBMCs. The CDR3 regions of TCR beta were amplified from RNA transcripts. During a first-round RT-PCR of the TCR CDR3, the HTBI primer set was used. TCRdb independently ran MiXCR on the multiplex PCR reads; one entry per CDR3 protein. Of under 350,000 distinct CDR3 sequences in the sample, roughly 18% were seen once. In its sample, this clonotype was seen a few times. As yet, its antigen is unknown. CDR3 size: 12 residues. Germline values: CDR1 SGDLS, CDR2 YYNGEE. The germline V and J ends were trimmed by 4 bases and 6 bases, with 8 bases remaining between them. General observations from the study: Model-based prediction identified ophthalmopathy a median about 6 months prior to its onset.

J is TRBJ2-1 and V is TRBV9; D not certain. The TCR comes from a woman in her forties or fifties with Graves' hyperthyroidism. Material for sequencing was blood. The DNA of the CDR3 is TGTGCCAGCAGCAGTCGGACCAATGAGCAGTTCTTC. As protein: CASSSRTNEQFF.